The TCR beta chain under discussion was sequenced for a study of T-cell reconstitution after alpha-beta-depleted transplantation in children. Researchers prepared the TCRbeta library using unique molecular identifiers, the study reports. Using its own MiXCR run on the PCR reads, TCRdb lists one record per CDR3 protein. Seen here are about 250,000 distinct CDR3 sequences, about 24% observed once, and the top ten hold about 4.8%. Source: PBMCs, mostly from graft donor cells, taken 360 days after TCRalphabeta/CD19-depleted stem cell transplant. The origin of this receptor is a female patient between 2 and 15 years old who had a stem cell transplant for congenital amegakaryocytic thrombocytopenia, so the T cells may come from the graft donor.

For the CDR3, the DNA is TGTGCCAGCAGCCAACTCACAGGGAGGGTAGCGGGAGCCGAGCAGTACTTC. This codes for CASSQLTGRVAGAEQYF. The chain combines TRBV3-1 with TRBJ2-7; 9 bases line up with TRBD2. J was trimmed by 6 bases and V by 2 bases; bases with no gene match: 14. The CDR3 consists of 17 residues. Germline V CDR1 and CDR2: LGHDT, YNNKEL (reference sequence).